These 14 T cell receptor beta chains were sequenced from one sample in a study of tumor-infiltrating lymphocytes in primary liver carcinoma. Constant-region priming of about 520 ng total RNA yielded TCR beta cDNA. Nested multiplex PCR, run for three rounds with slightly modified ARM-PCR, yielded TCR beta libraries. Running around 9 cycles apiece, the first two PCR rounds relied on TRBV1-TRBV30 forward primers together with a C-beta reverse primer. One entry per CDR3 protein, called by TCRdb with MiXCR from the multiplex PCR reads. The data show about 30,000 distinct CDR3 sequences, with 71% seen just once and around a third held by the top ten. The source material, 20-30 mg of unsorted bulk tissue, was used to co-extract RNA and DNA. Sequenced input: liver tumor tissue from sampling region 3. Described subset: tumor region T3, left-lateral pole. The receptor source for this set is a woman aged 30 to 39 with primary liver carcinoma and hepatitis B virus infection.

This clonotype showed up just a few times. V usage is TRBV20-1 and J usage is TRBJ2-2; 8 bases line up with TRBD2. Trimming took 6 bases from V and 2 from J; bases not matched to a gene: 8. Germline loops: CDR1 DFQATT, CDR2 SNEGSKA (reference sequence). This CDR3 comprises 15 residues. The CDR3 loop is CSATGTSVNTGELFF. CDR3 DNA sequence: TGCAGTGCGACTGGGACTAGTGTTAACACCGGGGAGCTGTTTTTT.

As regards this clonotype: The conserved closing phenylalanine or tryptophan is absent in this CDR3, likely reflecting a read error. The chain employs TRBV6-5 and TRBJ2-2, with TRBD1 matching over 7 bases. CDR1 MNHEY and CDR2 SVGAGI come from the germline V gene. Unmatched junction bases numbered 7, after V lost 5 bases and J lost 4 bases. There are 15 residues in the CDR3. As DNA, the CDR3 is TGTGCCAGCAGTCCACTGACAGGGTTCACCGGGGAGCTGTTTTCT. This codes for CASSPLTGFTGELFS.

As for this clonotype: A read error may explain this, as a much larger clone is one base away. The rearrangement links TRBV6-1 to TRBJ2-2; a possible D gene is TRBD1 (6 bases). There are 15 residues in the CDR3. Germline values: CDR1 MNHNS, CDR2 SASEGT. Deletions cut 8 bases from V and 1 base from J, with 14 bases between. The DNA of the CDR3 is TGTGCCAGCTGTAGGACAGAAAGGAACACCGGGGAGCTGTTTTTT. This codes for CASCRTERNTGELFF.

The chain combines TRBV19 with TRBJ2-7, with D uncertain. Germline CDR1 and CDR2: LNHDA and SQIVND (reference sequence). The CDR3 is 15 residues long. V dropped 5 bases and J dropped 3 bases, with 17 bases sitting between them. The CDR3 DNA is TGTGCCAGTAGTTCCTCCTCAACATCTTTCTACGAGCAGTACTTC. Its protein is CASSSSSTSFYEQYF.

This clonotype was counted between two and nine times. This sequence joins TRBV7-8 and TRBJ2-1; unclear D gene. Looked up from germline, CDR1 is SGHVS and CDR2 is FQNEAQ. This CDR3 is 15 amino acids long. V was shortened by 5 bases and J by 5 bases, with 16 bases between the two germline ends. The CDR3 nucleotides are TGTGCCAGCAGCCACTGGGGTTCTAGAGACAATGAGCAGTTCTTC. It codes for CASSHWGSRDNEQFF.

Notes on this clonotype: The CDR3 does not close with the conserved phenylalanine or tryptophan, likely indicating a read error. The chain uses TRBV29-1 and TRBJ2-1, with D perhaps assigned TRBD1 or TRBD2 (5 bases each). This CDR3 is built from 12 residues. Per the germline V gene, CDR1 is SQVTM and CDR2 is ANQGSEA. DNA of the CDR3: TGTAGCGCCCTAAGGGGCTACAATGAGCAGTTCGTC. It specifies CSALRGYNEQFV.

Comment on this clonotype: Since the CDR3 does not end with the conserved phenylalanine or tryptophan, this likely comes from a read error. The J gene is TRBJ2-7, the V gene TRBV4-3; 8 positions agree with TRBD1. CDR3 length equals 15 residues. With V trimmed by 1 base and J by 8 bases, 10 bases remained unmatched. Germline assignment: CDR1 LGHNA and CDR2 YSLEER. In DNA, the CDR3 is TGCGCCAGCAGCCAAGGTCGATGGACAGGGCGGAAGCAGTACCTC. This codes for CASSQGRWTGRKQYL.

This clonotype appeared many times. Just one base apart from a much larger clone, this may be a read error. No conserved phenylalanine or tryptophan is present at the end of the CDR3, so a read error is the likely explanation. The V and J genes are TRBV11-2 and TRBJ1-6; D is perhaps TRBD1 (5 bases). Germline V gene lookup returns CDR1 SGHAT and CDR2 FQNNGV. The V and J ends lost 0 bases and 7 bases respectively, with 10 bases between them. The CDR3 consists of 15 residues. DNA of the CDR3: TGTGCCAGCAGCTTAGATCCAGGGAGGAATTCACCCCTCCACGTT. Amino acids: CASSLDPGRNSPLHV.

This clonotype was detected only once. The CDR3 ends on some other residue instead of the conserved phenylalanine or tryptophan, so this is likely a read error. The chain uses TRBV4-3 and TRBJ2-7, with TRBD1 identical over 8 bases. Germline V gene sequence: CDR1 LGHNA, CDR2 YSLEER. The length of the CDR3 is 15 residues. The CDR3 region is CANSQDRWTGQEQYI. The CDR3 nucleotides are TGTGCCAACAGCCAAGATCGATGGACAGGGCAGGAGCAGTACATC.

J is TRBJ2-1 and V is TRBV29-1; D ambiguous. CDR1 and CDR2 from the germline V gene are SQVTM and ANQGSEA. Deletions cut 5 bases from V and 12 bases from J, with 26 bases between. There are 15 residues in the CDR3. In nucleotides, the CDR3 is TGCAGCGTTCTCTCCCCTCGGCTGAAGCACAATAGGCAGTTCTTC. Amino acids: CSVLSPRLKHNRQFF.

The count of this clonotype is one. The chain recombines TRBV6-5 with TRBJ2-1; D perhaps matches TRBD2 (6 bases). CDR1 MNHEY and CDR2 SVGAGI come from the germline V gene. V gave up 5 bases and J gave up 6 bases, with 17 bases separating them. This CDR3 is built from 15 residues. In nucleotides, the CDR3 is TGTGCCAGCAGTAAAACTATCGGGAGCTTCAATGAGCAGTTCTTC. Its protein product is CASSKTIGSFNEQFF.

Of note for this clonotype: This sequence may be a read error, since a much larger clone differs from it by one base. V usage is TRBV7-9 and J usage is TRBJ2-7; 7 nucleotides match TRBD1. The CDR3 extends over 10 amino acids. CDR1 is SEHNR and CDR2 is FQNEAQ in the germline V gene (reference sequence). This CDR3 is CTSSLTGLHF. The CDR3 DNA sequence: TGTACCAGCAGCTTGACAGGGCTGCACTTC.

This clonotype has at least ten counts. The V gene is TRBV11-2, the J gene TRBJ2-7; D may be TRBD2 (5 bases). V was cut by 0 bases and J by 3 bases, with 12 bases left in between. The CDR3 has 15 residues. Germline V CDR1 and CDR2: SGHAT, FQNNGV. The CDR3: CASSLDRGEGYEQYF. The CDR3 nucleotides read TGTGCCAGCAGCTTAGATAGAGGCGAGGGCTACGAGCAGTACTTC.

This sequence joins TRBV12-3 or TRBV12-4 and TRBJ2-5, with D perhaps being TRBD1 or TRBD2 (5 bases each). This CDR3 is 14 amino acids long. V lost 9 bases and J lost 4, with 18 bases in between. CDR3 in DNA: TGTGCCAGTAGCTCAACAGTGAGGGGAGAGACCCAGTACTTC. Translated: CASSSTVRGETQYF.